A single sample is the source of the 2 T cell receptor beta chains below, sequenced in a study of tumor and adjacent non-tumor tissue in lung cancer. TCRbeta libraries were built with three rounds of nested PCR, modified from ARM-PCR. Using its own MiXCR run on the multiplex PCR reads, TCRdb lists one record per CDR3 protein. The table has under 150,000 distinct CDR3 sequences, around two thirds seen once. The template was RNA from unsorted bulk tissue. The sequencing input was lung tumor tissue. These receptors all come from a man aged 60-69 years with small cell lung cancer.

The sample holds many counts of this clonotype. The chain employs TRBV6-1 and TRBJ2-1; 7 nucleotides match TRBD1. This CDR3 comprises 16 residues. The J segment lost 0 bases and the V segment lost 5 bases, leaving 7 bases of the junction unmatched. Germline V gene sequence: CDR1 MNHNS, CDR2 SASEGT. This CDR3 is CASSFRQGLSYNEQFF. CDR3 sequence (DNA): TGTGCCAGCAGTTTCCGACAGGGCCTCTCCTACAATGAGCAGTTCTTC.

On this clonotype: No conserved phenylalanine or tryptophan is present at the end of the CDR3, so a read error is the likely explanation. The chain recombines TRBV11-2 with TRBJ2-2; TRBD2 agrees at 7 bases. Germline loops: CDR1 SGHAT, CDR2 FQNNGV. CDR3 size: 14 residues. This CDR3 reads CASSLARETGELFY. CDR3 sequence (DNA): TGTGCTAGCAGTTTAGCGCGGGAGACCGGGGAGCTGTTTTAT.